The 15 T cell receptor beta chains listed next were all sequenced from one sample in a study of blood T cell repertoires in COVID-19. This table comes from immunoSEQ multiplex PCR, and its TCRdb copy is limited to in-frame clones, with some not included. The data hold hundreds of thousands of clones, with 85% to 90% observed a single time. Sequenced sample: PBMCs or T cells enriched from blood (not recorded which). The receptors here all came from a man aged 30 to 39 who had recovered from COVID-19.

This chain connects TRBV19 to TRBJ1-5, with D perhaps TRBD1 (6 bases). Germline CDR1 is LNHDA and CDR2 is SQIVND (reference sequence). V lost 8 bases and J 4 bases, leaving 12 bases between the germline ends. This CDR3 is 13 amino acids long. In DNA form, the CDR3 reads TGTGCCAGTGAGGACAGAATTAATCAGCCCCAGCATTTT. Translating it yields CASEDRINQPQHF.

V usage is TRBV28 and J usage is TRBJ2-1; 9 bases agree with TRBD2. CDR3 length: 16 residues. V gave up 3 bases and J gave up 6 bases; unmatched junction bases: 9. CDR1 is MDHEN, CDR2 SYDVKM, per germline. DNA for the CDR3: TGTGCCAGCAGTTTGAGTTCTAGCGGGATCGGCAATGAGCAGTTCTTC. This encodes CASSLSSSGIGNEQFF. Together with reference TRBV28 and TRBJ2-1, the CDR3 gives the full variable domain: DVKVTQSSRYLVKRTGEKVFLECVQDMDHENMFWYRQDPGLGLRLIYFSYDVKMKEKGDIPEGYSVSREKKERFSLILESASTNQTSMYLCASSLSSSGIGNEQFFGPGTRLTVL.

The V gene is TRBV19, the J gene TRBJ1-2, with a tentative D call TRBD1 (5 bases). V was trimmed by 8 bases and J by 8 bases, leaving 12 bases between them. This CDR3 region has 11 residues. Germline CDR1 is LNHDA and CDR2 is SQIVND (reference sequence). The CDR3 spells CASVGVRGYTF. For the CDR3, the DNA is TGTGCCAGTGTAGGGGTTCGGGGCTACACCTTC.

The genes are TRBV3-1 (or the pseudogene TRBV3-2) and TRBJ2-1, with D hard to call. V was trimmed by 0 bases and J by 8 bases, leaving 5 bases between them. Germline CDR1 reads LGHDT; CDR2 reads YNNKEL (reference sequence). The CDR3 has 12 amino acids. DNA of the CDR3: TGTGCCAGCAGCCAAGAGGCTTATGAGCAGTTCTTC. This gives the protein CASSQEAYEQFF.

The V call is TRBV30, the J call TRBJ2-2; 10 bases align to TRBD1. Germline V gives CDR1 GTSNPN, CDR2 SVGIG (reference sequence). This CDR3 is built from 14 residues. J was trimmed by 6 bases and V by 2 bases; bases with no gene match: 3. The CDR3 sequence: CAWSLGQGAGELFF. Written as DNA, the CDR3 is TGTGCCTGGAGTTTAGGACAGGGGGCCGGGGAGCTGTTTTTT. The full variable domain, rest sourced from reference TRBV30 and TRBJ2-2, is SQTIHQWPATLVQPVGSPLSLECTVEGTSNPNLYWYRQAAGRGLQLLFYSVGIGQISSEVPQNLSASRPQDRQFILSSKKLLLSDSGFYLCAWSLGQGAGELFFGEGSRLTVL.

The chain joins TRBV3-1 (or the pseudogene TRBV3-2) to TRBJ2-5; the D gene is possibly TRBD1 (6 bases). CDR1 and CDR2 from the germline V gene are LGHDT and YNNKEL (reference sequence). V lost 4 bases and J lost 5, with 11 bases in between. The CDR3 extends over 13 amino acids. Written as DNA, the CDR3 is TGTGCCAGCAGCCCTGGACAGACGGAGACCCAGTACTTC. This translates into CASSPGQTETQYF.

The CDR3 here is CASSTRLAGEVVGELFF. The CDR3 DNA sequence: TGTGCCAGCAGCACTAGACTAGCGGGAGAGGTGGTCGGGGAGCTGTTTTTT. V is TRBV7-8 and J is TRBJ2-2; TRBD2 aligns across 12 bases. The ends lost 5 bases at V and 7 bases at J; junction bases unmatched: 11. The CDR3 contains 17 residues. Germline CDR1 reads SGHVS; CDR2 reads FQNEAQ. The full variable domain, with the rest looked up from reference TRBV7-8 and TRBJ2-2, is GAGVSQSPRYKVAKRGQDVALRCDPISGHVSLFWYQQALGQGPEFLTYFQNEAQLDKSGLPSDRFFAERPEGSVSTLKIQRTQQEDSAVYLCASSTRLAGEVVGELFFGEGSRLTVL.

V is TRBV28 and J is TRBJ1-2; TRBD1 aligns across 11 bases. CDR1 MDHEN and CDR2 SYDVKM come from the germline V gene. CDR3 length: 17 residues. Trimming cost V 7 bases and J 2 bases; bases outside gene matches: 12. The chain's CDR3 is CASTTYFGDRGNYGYTF. The DNA of the CDR3 is TGTGCCAGCACCACCTATTTCGGGGACAGGGGGAACTATGGCTACACCTTC.

This chain's CDR3 is CASSLDGTSGRVSEQFF. As DNA, the CDR3 is TGTGCCAGCAGCTTAGATGGGACTAGCGGGAGGGTCAGTGAGCAGTTCTTC. The V call is TRBV7-2, the J call TRBJ2-1, with 16 bases matching TRBD2. The V gene end was trimmed by 1 base and the J gene end by 9 bases; junction bases not matched to a gene: 6. In germline, CDR1 is SGHTA, CDR2 FQGNSA. CDR3 length: 17 residues.

V and J are TRBV5-1 and TRBJ2-3; D is unresolved. Germline V gene sequence: CDR1 SGHRS, CDR2 YFSETQ. V was clipped by 4 bases and J by 4 bases, with 10 bases between them. This CDR3 comprises 13 residues. CDR3 bases: TGCGCCAGCAGCCCTGCGCCCGCAGATACGCAGTATTTT. Amino acid sequence: CASSPAPADTQYF.

The chain employs TRBV19 and TRBJ2-3; D is perhaps TRBD2 (6 bases). The V gene lost 5 bases and the J gene lost 4 bases, with 13 bases spanning the gap. Germline V gene data show CDR1 as LNHDA and CDR2 as SQIVND (reference sequence). This CDR3 region has 14 residues. The DNA for the CDR3 is TGTGCCAGTAGTGGGCGGGAAGGATCAGATACGCAGTATTTT. This codes for CASSGREGSDTQYF.

This clone was seen just once. CDR3 nucleotide sequence: TGCAGCGTTGATGGGGTGCGGGAGTCCTACAATGAGCAGTTCTTC. Encoded protein: CSVDGVRESYNEQFF. The chain employs TRBV29-1 and TRBJ2-1; 7 bases match TRBD2. Germline CDR1 is SQVTM and CDR2 is ANQGSEA. Germline trimming cut 3 bases from V and 1 base from J; bases unmatched to any gene: 6. CDR3 size: 15 residues.

The V gene is TRBV29-1, the J gene TRBJ2-2, with TRBD2 identical over 10 bases. Trimming took 4 bases from V and 2 from J; bases not matched to a gene: 4. Germline CDR1 SQVTM, CDR2 ANQGSEA. This CDR3 has 15 amino acids. CDR3 residues: CSVGLAGANTGELFF. As DNA, the CDR3 is TGCAGCGTTGGTCTAGCGGGAGCTAACACCGGGGAGCTGTTTTTT.

A word on this clone: One junction end disagrees with the germline gene, perhaps due to a read error. The rearrangement uses TRBV6-5 and TRBJ2-7, with a weak D call TRBD2 (5 bases). The CDR3 contains 13 residues. CDR1 and CDR2 from the germline V gene are MNHEY and SVGAGI. The CDR3 coding sequence is TGTGCCAGCAGTCCTAGTGACTATTACGGGCAGTACTTC. Residues: CASSPSDYYGQYF.

The chain has TRBV28 and TRBJ1-6; 9 positions match TRBD1. This CDR3 is built from 14 residues. V was pared by 8 bases and J by 10 bases, with 9 bases of the junction left unmatched. CDR1 is MDHEN and CDR2 is SYDVKM in the germline V gene. CDR3 in DNA: TGTGCCAGCCATCAGACAGGGGGTCGATCACCCCTCCACTTT. Its protein is CASHQTGGRSPLHF. Based on the CDR3 plus reference TRBV28 and TRBJ1-6, the full variable domain is DVKVTQSSRYLVKRTGEKVFLECVQDMDHENMFWYRQDPGLGLRLIYFSYDVKMKEKGDIPEGYSVSREKKERFSLILESASTNQTSMYLCASHQTGGRSPLHFGNGTRLTVT.